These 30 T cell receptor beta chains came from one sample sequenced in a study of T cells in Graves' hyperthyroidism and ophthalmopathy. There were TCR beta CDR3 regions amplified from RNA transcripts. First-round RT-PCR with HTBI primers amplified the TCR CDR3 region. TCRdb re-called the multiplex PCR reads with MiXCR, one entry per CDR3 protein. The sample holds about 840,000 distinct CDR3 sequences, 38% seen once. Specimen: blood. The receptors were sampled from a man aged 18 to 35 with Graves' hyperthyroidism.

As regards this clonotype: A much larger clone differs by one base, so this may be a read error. CDR3 nucleotide sequence: TGTGCCATCAGTGCCAGGGACAGCAATCAGCCCCATCATTTT. It is translated as CAISARDSNQPHHF. The chain combines TRBV10-3 with TRBJ1-5; TRBD1 matches at 7 bases. CDR1 and CDR2 from the germline V gene are ENHRY and SYGVKD. The CDR3 contains 14 residues.

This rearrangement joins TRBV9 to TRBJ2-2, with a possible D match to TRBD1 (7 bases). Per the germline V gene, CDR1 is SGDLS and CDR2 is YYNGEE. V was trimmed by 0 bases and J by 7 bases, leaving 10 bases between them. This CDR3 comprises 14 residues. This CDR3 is CASSVAQGGGELFF. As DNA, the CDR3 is TGTGCCAGCAGCGTAGCTCAGGGGGGCGGGGAGCTGTTTTTT.

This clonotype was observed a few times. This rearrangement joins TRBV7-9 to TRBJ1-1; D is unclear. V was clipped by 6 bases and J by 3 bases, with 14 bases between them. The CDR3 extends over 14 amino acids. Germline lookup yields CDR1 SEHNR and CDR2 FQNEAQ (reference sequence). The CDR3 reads CASSLIQADTEAFF. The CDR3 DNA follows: TGTGCCAGCAGTTTGATCCAGGCGGACACTGAAGCTTTCTTT.

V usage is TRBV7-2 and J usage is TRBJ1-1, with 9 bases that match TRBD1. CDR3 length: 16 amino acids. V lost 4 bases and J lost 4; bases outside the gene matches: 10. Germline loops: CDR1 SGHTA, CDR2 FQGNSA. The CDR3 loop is CASSSQTGGWGTEAFF. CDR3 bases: TGTGCCAGCAGCTCGCAAACAGGGGGCTGGGGCACTGAAGCTTTCTTT.

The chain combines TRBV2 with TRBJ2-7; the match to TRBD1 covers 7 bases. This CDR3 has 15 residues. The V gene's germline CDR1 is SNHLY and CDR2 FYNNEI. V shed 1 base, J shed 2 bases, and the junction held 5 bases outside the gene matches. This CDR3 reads CASSEGAGTAYEQYF. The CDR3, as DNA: TGTGCCAGCAGTGAAGGGGCCGGGACAGCCTACGAGCAGTACTTC.

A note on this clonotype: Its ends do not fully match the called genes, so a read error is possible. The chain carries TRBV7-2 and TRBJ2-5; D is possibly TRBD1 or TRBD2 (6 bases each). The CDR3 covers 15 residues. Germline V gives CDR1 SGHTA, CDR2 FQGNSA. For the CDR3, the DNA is TGCGCCAGCAGCCTGAGTGGGGGGCTAGGGGAGACCCAGTACTTC. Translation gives CASSLSGGLGETQYF.

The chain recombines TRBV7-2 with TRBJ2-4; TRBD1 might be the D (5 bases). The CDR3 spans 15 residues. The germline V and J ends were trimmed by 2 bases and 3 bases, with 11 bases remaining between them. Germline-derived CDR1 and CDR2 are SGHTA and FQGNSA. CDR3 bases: TGTGCCAGCAGCTTATCCAGGGATGGCAAAAACATTCAGTACTTC. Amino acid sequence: CASSLSRDGKNIQYF.

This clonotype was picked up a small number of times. For the CDR3, the DNA is TGTGCCAGTAGTATAGATCGGGCAGGGGGACTCCTTTCGGATGGCTACACCTTC. Its protein is CASSIDRAGGLLSDGYTF. The J gene is TRBJ1-2, the V gene TRBV19; 7 nucleotides line up with TRBD1. The CDR3 spans 18 residues. V shed 0 bases and J 6 bases; nucleotides not matched to a gene: 16. CDR1 and CDR2 from the germline V gene are LNHDA and SQIVND (reference sequence).

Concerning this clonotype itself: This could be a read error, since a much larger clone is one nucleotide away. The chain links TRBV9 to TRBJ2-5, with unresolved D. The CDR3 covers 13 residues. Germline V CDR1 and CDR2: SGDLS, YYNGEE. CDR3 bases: TGTGCCAGCAGCGTAGATCATCAAGAGACCCAGCACTTC. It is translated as CASSVDHQETQHF.

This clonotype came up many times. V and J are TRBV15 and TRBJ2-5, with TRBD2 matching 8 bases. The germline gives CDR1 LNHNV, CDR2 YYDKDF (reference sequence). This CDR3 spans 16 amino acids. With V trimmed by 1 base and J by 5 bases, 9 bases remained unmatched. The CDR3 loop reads CATSRGGRSEGETQYF. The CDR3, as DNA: TGTGCCACCAGCAGAGGCGGGAGGTCGGAGGGGGAGACCCAGTACTTC.

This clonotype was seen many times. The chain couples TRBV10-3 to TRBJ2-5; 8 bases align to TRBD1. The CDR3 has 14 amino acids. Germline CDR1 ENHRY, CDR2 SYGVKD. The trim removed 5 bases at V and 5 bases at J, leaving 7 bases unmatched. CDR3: CAISITGGGETQYF. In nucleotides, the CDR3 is TGTGCCATCAGTATCACAGGGGGTGGCGAGACCCAGTACTTC.

For the CDR3, the DNA is TGTGCCAGCAGCTTTTGGGGGGGACGGGGCTACACCTTC. As protein: CASSFWGGRGYTF. This rearrangement joins TRBV7-9 to TRBJ1-2, with a possible D match to TRBD1 (5 bases). Germline loops: CDR1 SEHNR, CDR2 FQNEAQ (reference sequence). Trimming pared 3 bases from V and 8 bases from J, leaving 13 bases between. The CDR3 has 13 amino acids.

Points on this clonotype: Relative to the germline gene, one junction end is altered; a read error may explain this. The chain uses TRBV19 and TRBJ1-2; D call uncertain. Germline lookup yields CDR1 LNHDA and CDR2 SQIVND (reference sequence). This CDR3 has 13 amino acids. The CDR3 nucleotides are TGTGCCAGTAGTATTGACATGTACTATGGCCACGCCTTC. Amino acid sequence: CASSIDMYYGHAF.

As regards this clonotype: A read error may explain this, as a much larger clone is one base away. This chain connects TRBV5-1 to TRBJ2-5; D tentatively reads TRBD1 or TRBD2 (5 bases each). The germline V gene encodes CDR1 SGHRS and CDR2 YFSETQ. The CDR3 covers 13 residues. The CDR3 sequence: CAGSPVGEETQYF. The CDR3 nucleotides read TGTGCCGGCAGCCCAGTGGGGGAGGAGACCCAGTACTTC.

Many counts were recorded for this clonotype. The CDR3 sequence is CASGIGTGELFF. The CDR3 region has the DNA TGTGCCAGCGGGATAGGCACCGGGGAGCTGTTTTTT. The chain is built from TRBV7-6 and TRBJ2-2, with D unclear. Trimming shortened V by 8 bases and J by 4 bases, and 8 bases separated the two germline ends. Germline values: CDR1 SGHVS, CDR2 FNYEAQ. This CDR3 has 12 residues.

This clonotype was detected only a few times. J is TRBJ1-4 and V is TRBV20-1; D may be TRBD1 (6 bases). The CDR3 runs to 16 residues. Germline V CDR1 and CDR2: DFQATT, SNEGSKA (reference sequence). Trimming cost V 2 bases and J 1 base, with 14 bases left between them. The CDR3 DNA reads TGCAGTGCTAGAAGAGGGGGGGTGAGAACTAATGAAAAACTGTTTTTT. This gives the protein CSARRGGVRTNEKLFF.

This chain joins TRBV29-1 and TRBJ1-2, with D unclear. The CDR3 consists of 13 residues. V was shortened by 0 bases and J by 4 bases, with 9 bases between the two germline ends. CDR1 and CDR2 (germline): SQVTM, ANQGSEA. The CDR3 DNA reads TGCAGCGTTGAAGATCATAAGGGCTATGGCTACACCTTC. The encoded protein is CSVEDHKGYGYTF. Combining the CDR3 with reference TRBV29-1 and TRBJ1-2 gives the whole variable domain SAVISQKPSRDICQRGTSLTIQCQVDSQVTMMFWYRQQPGQSLTLIATANQGSEATYESGFVIDKFPISRPNLTFSTLTVSNMSPEDSSIYLCSVEDHKGYGYTFGSGTRLTVV.

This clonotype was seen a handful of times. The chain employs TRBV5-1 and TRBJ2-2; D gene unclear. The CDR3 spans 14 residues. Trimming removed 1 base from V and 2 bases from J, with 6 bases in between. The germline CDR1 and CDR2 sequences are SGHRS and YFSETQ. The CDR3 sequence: CASSLRSNTGELFF. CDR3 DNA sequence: TGCGCCAGCAGCTTGAGGAGTAACACCGGGGAGCTGTTTTTT.

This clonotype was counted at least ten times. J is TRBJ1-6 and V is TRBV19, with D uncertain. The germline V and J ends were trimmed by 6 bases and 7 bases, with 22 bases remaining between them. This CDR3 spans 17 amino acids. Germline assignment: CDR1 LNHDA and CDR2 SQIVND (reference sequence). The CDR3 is CASSPPPTRAGNSPLHF. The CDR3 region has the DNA TGTGCCAGTAGCCCCCCTCCGACCCGGGCCGGGAATTCACCCCTCCACTTT.

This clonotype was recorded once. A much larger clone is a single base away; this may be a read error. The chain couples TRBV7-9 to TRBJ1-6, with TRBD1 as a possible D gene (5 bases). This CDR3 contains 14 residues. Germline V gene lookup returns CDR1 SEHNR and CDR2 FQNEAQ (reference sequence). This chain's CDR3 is CAGSLIGGNSPLHF. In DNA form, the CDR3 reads TGTGCCGGCAGCTTAATCGGGGGGAATTCACCCCTCCACTTT. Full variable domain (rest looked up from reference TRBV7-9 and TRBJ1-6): DTGVSQNPRHKITKRGQNVTFRCDPISEHNRLYWYRQTLGQGPEFLTYFQNEAQLEKSRLLSDRFSAERPKGSFSTLEIQRTEQGDSAMYLCAGSLIGGNSPLHFGNGTRLTVT.

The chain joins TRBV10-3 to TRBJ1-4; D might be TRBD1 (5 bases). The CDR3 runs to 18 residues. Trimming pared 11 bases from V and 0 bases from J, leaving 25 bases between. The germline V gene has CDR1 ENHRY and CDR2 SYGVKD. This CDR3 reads CAADSETGPRATNEKLFF. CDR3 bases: TGTGCCGCCGACAGTGAGACTGGACCAAGAGCAACTAATGAAAAACTGTTTTTT.

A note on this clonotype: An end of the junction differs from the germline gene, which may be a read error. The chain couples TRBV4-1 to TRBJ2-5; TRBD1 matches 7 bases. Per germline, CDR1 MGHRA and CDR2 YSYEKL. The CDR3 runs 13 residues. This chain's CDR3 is CASSLQGYESQYF. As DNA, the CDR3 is TGTGCCAGCAGCTTACAGGGGTACGAGTCCCAGTACTTC.

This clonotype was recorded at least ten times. The CDR3 nucleotides read TGCAGTGCTAGTGGGCGGAAGAACACTGAAGCTTTCTTT. The encoded protein is CSASGRKNTEAFF. The chain employs TRBV20-1 and TRBJ1-1; D gene unclear. Germline CDR1 DFQATT, CDR2 SNEGSKA (reference sequence). CDR3 length: 13 amino acids. With 3 bases removed from V and 1 base from J, the gap between germline ends came to 9 bases.

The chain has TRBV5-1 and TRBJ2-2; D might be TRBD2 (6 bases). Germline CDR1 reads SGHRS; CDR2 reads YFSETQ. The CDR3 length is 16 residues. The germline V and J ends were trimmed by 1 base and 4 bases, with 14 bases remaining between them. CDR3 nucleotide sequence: TGCGCCAGCAGCTTGACCGGGACTCAGGGCACCGGGGAGCTGTTTTTT. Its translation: CASSLTGTQGTGELFF.

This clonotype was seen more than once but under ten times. CDR3 nucleotides: TGCAGTGCCCTTGGCTCTGGAAACACCATATATTTT. This sequence encodes CSALGSGNTIYF. The chain couples TRBV20-1 to TRBJ1-3; D ambiguous. V lost 6 bases, J lost 0 bases, and 6 bases lay in between. This CDR3 is 12 amino acids long. Looked up from germline, CDR1 is DFQATT and CDR2 is SNEGSKA (reference sequence).

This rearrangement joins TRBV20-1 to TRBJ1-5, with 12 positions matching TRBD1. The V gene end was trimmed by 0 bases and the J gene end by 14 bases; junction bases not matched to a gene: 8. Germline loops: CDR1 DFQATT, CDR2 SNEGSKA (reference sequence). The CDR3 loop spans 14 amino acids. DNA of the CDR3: TGCAGTGCTAGAGATCGGGACAGGGGGCTCTACGAGCATTTT. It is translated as CSARDRDRGLYEHF.

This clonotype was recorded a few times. For the CDR3, the DNA is TGTGCCAGCAGCCTTGGACTAGCGGGGAGGAAGACCCAGTACTTC. This sequence encodes CASSLGLAGRKTQYF. This rearrangement joins TRBV14 to TRBJ2-5; 12 bases are a match to TRBD2. Trimming cost V 4 bases and J 6 bases; bases outside gene matches: 6. Germline values: CDR1 SGHDN, CDR2 FVKESK. The CDR3 consists of 15 residues.

CDR3 sequence reads: CASSTSFRNTIYF. CDR3 DNA: TGTGCCAGCAGTACCTCTTTCCGAAACACCATATATTTT. The chain employs TRBV2 and TRBJ1-3; the D is unclear. Per germline, CDR1 SNHLY and CDR2 FYNNEI. V was shortened by 5 bases and J by 5 bases, with 10 bases between the two germline ends. This CDR3 is 13 amino acids long.

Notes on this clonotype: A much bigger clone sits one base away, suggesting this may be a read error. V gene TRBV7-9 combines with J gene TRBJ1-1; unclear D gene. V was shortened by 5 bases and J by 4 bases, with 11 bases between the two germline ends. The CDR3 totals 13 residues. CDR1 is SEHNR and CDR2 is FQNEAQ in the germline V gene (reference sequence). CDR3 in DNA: TGTGCCAGCAGCATCCCGGGCCTCACTGAAGCTTTCTTT. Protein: CASSIPGLTEAFF.

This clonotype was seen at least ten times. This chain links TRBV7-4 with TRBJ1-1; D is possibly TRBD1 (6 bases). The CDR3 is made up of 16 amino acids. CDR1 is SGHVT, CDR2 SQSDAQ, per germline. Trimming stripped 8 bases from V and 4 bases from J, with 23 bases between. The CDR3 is CASLPDTGGLGTEAFF. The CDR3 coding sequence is TGTGCCAGCCTTCCCGACACGGGGGGCTTGGGCACTGAAGCTTTCTTT.